This T cell receptor beta chain was documented in a study of blood T cell repertoires in COVID-19. J gave up 7 bases and V 7 bases, and 5 bases lay outside the gene matches. CDR3 length equals 13 residues. Germline V gene lookup returns CDR1 SGHRS and CDR2 YFSETQ. Only in-frame clones appear in the TCRdb table, and some are missing; sequencing was by immunoSEQ multiplex PCR. The repertoire holds around 30,000 clones, with roughly 90% as singletons. This clonotype originated in a man between 65 and 80 years old with active or convalescent COVID-19. Input material: peripheral blood. The J gene is TRBJ1-4, the V gene TRBV5-1; 9 bases are shared with TRBD1. CDR3 amino acids: CASAGTGTEKLFF. The CDR3 nucleotides read TGCGCCAGCGCCGGGACAGGGACTGAAAAACTGTTTTTT.